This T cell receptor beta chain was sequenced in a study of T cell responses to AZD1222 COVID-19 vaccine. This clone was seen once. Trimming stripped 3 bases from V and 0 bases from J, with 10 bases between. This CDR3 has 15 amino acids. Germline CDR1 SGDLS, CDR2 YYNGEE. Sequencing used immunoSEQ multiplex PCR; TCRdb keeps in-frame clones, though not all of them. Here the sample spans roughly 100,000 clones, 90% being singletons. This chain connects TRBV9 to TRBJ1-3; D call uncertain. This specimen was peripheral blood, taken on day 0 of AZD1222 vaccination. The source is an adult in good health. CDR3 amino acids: CASSAPGDSGNTIYF. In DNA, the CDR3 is TGTGCCAGCAGCGCCCCCGGGGACTCTGGAAACACCATATATTTT.